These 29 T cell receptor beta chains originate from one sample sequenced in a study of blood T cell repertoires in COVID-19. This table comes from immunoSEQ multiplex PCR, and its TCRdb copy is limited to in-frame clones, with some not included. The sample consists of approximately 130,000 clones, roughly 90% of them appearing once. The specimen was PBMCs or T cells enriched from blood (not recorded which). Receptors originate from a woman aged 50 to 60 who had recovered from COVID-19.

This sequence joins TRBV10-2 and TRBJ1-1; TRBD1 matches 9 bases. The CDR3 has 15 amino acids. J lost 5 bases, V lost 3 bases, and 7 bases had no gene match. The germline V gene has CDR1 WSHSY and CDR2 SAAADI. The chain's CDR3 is CASSESGTGTTEAFF. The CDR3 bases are TGCGCCAGCAGTGAATCCGGGACAGGGACAACTGAAGCTTTCTTT.

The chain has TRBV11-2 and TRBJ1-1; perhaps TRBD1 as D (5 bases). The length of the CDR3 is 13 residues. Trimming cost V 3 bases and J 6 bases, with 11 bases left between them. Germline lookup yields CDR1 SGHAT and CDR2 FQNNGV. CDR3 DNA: TGTGCCAGCAGCTTTTTCAGGGAAGCTGAAGCTTTCTTT. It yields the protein CASSFFREAEAFF.

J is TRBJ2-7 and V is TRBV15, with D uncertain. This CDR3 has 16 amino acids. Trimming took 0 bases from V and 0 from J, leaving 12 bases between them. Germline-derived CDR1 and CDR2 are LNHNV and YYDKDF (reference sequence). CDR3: CATSRDLGSYSYEQYF. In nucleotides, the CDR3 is TGTGCCACCAGCAGAGATCTGGGCTCCTACTCCTACGAGCAGTACTTC.

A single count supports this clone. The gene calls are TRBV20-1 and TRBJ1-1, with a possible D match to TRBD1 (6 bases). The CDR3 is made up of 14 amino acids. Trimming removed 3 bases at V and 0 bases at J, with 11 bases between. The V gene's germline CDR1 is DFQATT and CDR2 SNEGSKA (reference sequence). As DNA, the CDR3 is TGCAGTGCTAGTACCCCAGGGGTGAACACTGAAGCTTTCTTT. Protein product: CSASTPGVNTEAFF.

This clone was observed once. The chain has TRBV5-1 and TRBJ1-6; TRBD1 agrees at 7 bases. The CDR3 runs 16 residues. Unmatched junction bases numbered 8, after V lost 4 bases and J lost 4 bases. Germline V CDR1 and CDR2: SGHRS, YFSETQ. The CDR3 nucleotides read TGCGCCAGCAGCCTGGGGACAGCCGATTATAATTCACCCCTCCACTTT. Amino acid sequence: CASSLGTADYNSPLHF.

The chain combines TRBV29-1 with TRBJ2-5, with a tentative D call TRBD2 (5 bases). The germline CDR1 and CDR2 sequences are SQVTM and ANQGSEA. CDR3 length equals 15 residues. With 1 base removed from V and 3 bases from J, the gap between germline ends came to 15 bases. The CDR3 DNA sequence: TGCAGCGTTGAAGCAAGCGGAGAGGAGAAAGAGACCCAGTACTTC. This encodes CSVEASGEEKETQYF.

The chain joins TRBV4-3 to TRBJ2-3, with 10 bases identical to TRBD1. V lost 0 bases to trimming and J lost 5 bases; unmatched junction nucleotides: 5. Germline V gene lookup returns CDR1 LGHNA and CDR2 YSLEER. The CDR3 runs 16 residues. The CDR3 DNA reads TGCGCCAGCAGCCAAGATGACAGGGGGCTGGAAGATACGCAGTATTTT. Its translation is CASSQDDRGLEDTQYF.

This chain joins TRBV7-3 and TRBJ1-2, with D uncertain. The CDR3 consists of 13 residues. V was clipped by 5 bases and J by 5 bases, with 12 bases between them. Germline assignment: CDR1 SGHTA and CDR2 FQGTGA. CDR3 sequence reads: CASSPMEGYGYTF. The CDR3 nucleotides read TGTGCCAGCAGCCCCATGGAGGGATATGGCTACACCTTC.

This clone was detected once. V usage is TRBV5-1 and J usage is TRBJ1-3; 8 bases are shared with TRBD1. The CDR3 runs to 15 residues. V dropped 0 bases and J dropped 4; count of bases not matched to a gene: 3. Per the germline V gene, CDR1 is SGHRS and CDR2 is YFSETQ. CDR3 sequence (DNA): TGCGCCAGCAGCTTGGGACAGGGGATAGGAAACACCATATATTTT. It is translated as CASSLGQGIGNTIYF.

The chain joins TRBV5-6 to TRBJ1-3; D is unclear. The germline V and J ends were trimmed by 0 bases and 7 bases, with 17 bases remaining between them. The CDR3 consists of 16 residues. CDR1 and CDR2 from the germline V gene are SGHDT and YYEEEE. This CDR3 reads CASSLVSTRLVNTIYF. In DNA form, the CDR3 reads TGTGCCAGCAGCTTGGTCTCAACGAGGCTTGTTAACACCATATATTTT. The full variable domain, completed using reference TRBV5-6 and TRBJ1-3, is DAGVTQSPTHLIKTRGQQVTLRCSPKSGHDTVSWYQQALGQGPQFIFQYYEEEERQRGNFPDRFSGHQFPNYSSELNVNALLLGDSALYLCASSLVSTRLVNTIYFGEGSWLTVV.

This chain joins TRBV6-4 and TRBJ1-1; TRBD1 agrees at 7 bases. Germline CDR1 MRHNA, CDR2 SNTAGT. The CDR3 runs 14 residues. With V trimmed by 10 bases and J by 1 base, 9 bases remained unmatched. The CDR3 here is CAIRQGRKNTEAFF. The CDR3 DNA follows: TGTGCCATCCGACAGGGTAGGAAGAACACTGAAGCTTTCTTT.

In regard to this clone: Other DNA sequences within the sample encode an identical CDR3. As DNA, the CDR3 is TGTGCCAGCAGCTTAGGTACAGGGAACACCGGGGAGCTGTTTTTT. This sequence encodes CASSLGTGNTGELFF. This chain uses TRBV7-6 with TRBJ2-2; TRBD1 might be the D (5 bases). CDR1 is SGHVS, CDR2 FNYEAQ, per germline. V shed 1 base and J shed 1 base, with 7 bases lying between them. The CDR3 is 15 amino acids.

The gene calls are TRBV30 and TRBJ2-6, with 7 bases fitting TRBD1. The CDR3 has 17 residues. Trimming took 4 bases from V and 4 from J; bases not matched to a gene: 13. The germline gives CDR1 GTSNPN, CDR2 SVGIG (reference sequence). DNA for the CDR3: TGTGCCTGGAACCGCAAGGGGGCAGCCCCCGGGGCCAACGTCCTGACTTTC. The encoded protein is CAWNRKGAAPGANVLTF.

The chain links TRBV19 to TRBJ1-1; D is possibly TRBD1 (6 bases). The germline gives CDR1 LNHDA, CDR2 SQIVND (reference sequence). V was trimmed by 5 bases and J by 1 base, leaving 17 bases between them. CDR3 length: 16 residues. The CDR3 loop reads CASSAPTGYQNTEAFF. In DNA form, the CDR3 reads TGTGCCAGTAGTGCGCCGACAGGCTACCAGAACACTGAAGCTTTCTTT.

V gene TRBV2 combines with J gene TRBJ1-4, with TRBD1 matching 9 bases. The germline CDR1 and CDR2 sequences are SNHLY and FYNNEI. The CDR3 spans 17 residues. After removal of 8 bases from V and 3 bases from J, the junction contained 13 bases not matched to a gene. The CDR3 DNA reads TGTGCCAGCCGGACCACGGGACAGGGAGAATCTAATGAAAAACTGTTTTTT. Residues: CASRTTGQGESNEKLFF.

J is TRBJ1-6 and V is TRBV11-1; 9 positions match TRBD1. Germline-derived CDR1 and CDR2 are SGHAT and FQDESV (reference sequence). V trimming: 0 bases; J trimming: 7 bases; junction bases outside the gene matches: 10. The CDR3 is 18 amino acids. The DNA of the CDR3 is TGTGCCAGCAGCTTAGCCTCCGGGACAGGGAAATGGAATTCACCCCTCCACTTT. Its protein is CASSLASGTGKWNSPLHF.

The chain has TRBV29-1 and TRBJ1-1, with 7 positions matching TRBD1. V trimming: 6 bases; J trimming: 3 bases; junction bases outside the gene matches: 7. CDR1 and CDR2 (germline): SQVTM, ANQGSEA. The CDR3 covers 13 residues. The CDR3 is CSVQQGQDTEAFF. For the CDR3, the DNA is TGCAGCGTACAACAGGGGCAGGACACTGAAGCTTTCTTT.

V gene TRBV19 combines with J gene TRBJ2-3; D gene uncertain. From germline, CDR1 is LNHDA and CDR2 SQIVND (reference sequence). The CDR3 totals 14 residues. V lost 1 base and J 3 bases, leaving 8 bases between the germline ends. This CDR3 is CASSIGFTTDTQYF. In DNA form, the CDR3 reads TGTGCCAGTAGTATAGGGTTCACTACAGATACGCAGTATTTT.

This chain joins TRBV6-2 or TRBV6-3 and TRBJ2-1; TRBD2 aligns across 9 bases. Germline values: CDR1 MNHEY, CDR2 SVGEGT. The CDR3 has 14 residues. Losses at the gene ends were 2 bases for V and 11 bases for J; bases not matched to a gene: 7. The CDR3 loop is CASSYGLAGEKQFF. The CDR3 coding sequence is TGTGCCAGCAGTTACGGTTTAGCGGGGGAGAAGCAGTTCTTC.

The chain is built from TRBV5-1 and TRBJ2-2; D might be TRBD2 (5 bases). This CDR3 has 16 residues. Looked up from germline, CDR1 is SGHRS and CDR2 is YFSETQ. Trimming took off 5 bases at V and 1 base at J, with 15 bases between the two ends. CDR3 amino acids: CASRDPGLGNTGELFF. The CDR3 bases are TGCGCCAGCAGGGACCCGGGATTGGGGAACACCGGGGAGCTGTTTTTT.

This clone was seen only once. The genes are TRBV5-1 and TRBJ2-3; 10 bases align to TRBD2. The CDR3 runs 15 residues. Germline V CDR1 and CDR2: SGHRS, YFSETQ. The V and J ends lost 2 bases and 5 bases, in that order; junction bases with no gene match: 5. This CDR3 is CASSFLAGVVDTQYF. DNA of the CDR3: TGCGCCAGCAGCTTTCTAGCGGGGGTGGTAGATACGCAGTATTTT.

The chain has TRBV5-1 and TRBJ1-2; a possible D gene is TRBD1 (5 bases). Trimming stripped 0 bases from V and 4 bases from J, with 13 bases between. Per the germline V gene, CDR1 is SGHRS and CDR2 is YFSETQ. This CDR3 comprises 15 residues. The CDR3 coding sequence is TGCGCCAGCAGCTTGGAAGGAGGGACTTTCTATGGCTACACCTTC. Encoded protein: CASSLEGGTFYGYTF.

CDR3 region: CASSEISAQPLHTF. CDR3 nucleotide sequence: TGTGCCAGCAGTGAGATTTCGGCACAGCCCTTGCACACCTTC. The chain couples TRBV6-1 to TRBJ1-2; no clear D gene. Germline CDR1 and CDR2: MNHNS and SASEGT. V was cut by 3 bases and J by 12 bases, with 20 bases left in between. CDR3 length: 14 amino acids.

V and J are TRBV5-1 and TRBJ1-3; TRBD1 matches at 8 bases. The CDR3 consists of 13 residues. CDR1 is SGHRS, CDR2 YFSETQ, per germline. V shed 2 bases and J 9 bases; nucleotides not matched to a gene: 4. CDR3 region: CASSFGQGLTIYF. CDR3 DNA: TGCGCCAGCAGCTTCGGACAGGGCCTCACCATATATTTT.

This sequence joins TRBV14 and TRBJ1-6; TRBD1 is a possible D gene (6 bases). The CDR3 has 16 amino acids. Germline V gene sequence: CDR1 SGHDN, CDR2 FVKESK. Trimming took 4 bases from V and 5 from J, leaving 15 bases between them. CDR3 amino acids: CASSRSRGSNNSPLHF. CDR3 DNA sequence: TGTGCCAGCAGCCGCAGCAGGGGATCGAATAATTCACCCCTCCACTTT.

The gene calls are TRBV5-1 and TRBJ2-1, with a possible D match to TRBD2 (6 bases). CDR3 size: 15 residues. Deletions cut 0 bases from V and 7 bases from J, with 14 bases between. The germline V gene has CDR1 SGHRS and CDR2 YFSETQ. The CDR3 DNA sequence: TGCGCCAGCAGCTTGGGGCCGGGGGTAACAAATGAGCAGTTCTTC. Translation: CASSLGPGVTNEQFF.

CDR3 region: CASSLVSGGLTRETQYF. The CDR3 nucleotides read TGTGCCAGCAGCTTAGTTTCGGGAGGGCTCACTCGGGAGACCCAGTACTTC. This sequence joins TRBV7-2 and TRBJ2-5, with 8 nucleotides matching TRBD2. CDR1 and CDR2 from the germline V gene are SGHTA and FQGNSA. V trimming: 1 base; J trimming: 5 bases; junction bases outside the gene matches: 12. The CDR3 totals 17 residues.

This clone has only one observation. CDR3 coding DNA: TGCGCCAGCAGCCAAGGATGGGCAGGTGAGGGAGACACTGAAGCTTTCTTT. Amino acids: CASSQGWAGEGDTEAFF. The rearrangement joins TRBV4-3 to TRBJ1-1; D not resolved. The CDR3 covers 17 residues. V was cut by 1 base and J by 3 bases, with 18 bases left in between. Looked up from germline, CDR1 is LGHNA and CDR2 is YSLEER.

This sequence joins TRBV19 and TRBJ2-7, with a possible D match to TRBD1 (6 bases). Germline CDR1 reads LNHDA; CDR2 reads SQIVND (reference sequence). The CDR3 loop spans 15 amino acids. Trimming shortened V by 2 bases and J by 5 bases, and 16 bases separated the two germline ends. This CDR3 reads CASSIRGTDLHEQYF. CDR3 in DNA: TGTGCCAGTAGTATAAGGGGGACGGACCTTCACGAGCAGTACTTC.